The 27 T cell receptor beta chains presented below share a single source sample, sequenced in a study of CD8+CD57+ T cells in acquired aplastic anemia. Patients chosen for sequencing had shown CD8+CD57+ cell expansion by flow cytometry. It was genomic DNA that served as the template for profiling TCR beta VDJ and CDR3. One entry per CDR3 protein, called by TCRdb with MiXCR from the reads. Of under 200,000 distinct CDR3 sequences listed, around 48% are singletons. The specimen sequenced was sorted CD4+, CD8+, or CD8+CD57+ T cells (not recorded which) from PBMCs. Every receptor here comes from a human donor with aplastic anemia.

Regarding this clonotype: At one end, the junction sequence differs from germline, possibly due to a read error. The chain carries TRBV7-7 and TRBJ2-5, with 10 bases lining up with TRBD1. Germline loops: CDR1 SSHAT, CDR2 FNYEAQ (reference sequence). This CDR3 contains 15 residues. Here the CDR3 reads CASSPGTGVQETQYF. CDR3 nucleotide sequence: TGTGCTAGCAGCCCAGGGACAGGGGTACAAGAGACCCAGTACTTC.

The chain couples TRBV10-3 to TRBJ1-2, with D unclear. The CDR3 extends over 14 amino acids. V was shortened by 3 bases and J by 5 bases, with 13 bases between the two germline ends. Germline CDR1 reads ENHRY; CDR2 reads SYGVKD. The CDR3 loop reads CAISDPRGGYGYTF. The CDR3 DNA is TGTGCCATCAGTGACCCCCGAGGAGGTTATGGCTACACCTTC.

The gene calls are TRBV7-9 and TRBJ2-5; a weak D match, TRBD2 (5 bases). Trimming removed 5 bases from V and 3 bases from J, with 10 bases in between. The germline V gene has CDR1 SEHNR and CDR2 FQNEAQ (reference sequence). The CDR3 totals 13 residues. For the CDR3, the DNA is TGTGCCAGCAGCCCAACTAGGGAAGAGACCCAGTACTTC. Translated: CASSPTREETQYF.

The CDR3 DNA is TGCAGTGCTACCCAGACGAATGCTGAGGATACGCAGTATTTT. It specifies CSATQTNAEDTQYF. This chain joins TRBV20-1 and TRBJ2-3; no reliable D call. In germline, CDR1 is DFQATT, CDR2 SNEGSKA (reference sequence). Between the trimmed V and J ends, which lost 4 bases and 6 bases, there was a span of 17 bases. This CDR3 has 14 amino acids.

Many counts were recorded for this clonotype. This sequence joins TRBV5-8 and TRBJ1-6, with TRBD1 matching 7 bases. The germline V gene has CDR1 SGHTS and CDR2 YDEGEE. The junction had 10 bases not matched to a gene; V was cut back by 4 bases and J by 9 bases. This CDR3 has 15 amino acids. The CDR3 nucleotides read TGTGCCAGCAGCCTCTTAACAGGGGTTGGTTCACCCCTCCACTTT. Translation gives CASSLLTGVGSPLHF.

The chain carries TRBV29-1 and TRBJ2-5; 7 bases match TRBD1. The germline V gene encodes CDR1 SQVTM and CDR2 ANQGSEA. The CDR3 consists of 14 residues. J was trimmed by 4 bases and V by 7 bases; bases with no gene match: 12. CDR3 sequence reads: CSAALGRGSETQYF. CDR3 coding DNA: TGCAGCGCCGCTCTGGGCAGGGGGTCAGAGACCCAGTACTTC.

The rearrangement uses TRBV5-1 and TRBJ2-1, with D perhaps given as TRBD1 or TRBD2 (5 bases each). CDR3 length: 14 amino acids. The germline V and J ends were trimmed by 4 bases and 5 bases, with 13 bases remaining between them. The germline gives CDR1 SGHRS, CDR2 YFSETQ. CDR3 loop: CASSRGPGNNEQFF. CDR3 DNA: TGCGCCAGCAGCCGGGGTCCAGGGAACAATGAGCAGTTCTTC.

The CDR3 sequence is CASSSGQGDTGELFF. The CDR3 DNA reads as TGTGCCAGCAGTTCTGGACAGGGAGACACCGGGGAGCTGTTTTTT. The chain uses TRBV28 and TRBJ2-2; TRBD1 matches 8 bases. The CDR3 contains 15 residues. Germline assignment: CDR1 MDHEN and CDR2 SYDVKM. The ends lost 4 bases at V and 3 bases at J; junction bases unmatched: 4.

The CDR3 DNA sequence: TGTGCCAGCAGTGAATTAAGGGACAACTACGAGCAGTACTTC. Translated, it gives CASSELRDNYEQYF. The chain is built from TRBV25-1 and TRBJ2-7, with a weak D call TRBD1 (6 bases). Germline assignment: CDR1 MGHDK and CDR2 SYGVNS. Trimming pared 1 base from V and 3 bases from J, leaving 10 bases between. The CDR3 spans 14 residues.

The sample holds a few counts of this clonotype. The chain employs TRBV5-1 and TRBJ1-2; 7 bases map to TRBD1. The junction had 8 bases not matched to a gene; V was cut back by 2 bases and J by 4 bases. CDR3 length: 15 residues. Germline CDR1 and CDR2: SGHRS and YFSETQ. This CDR3 is CASSLGRGSIYGYTF. CDR3 bases: TGCGCCAGCAGCTTAGGCAGGGGGTCCATCTATGGCTACACCTTC.

This clonotype was picked up many times. The chain couples TRBV2 to TRBJ1-2; 7 nucleotides line up with TRBD1. Germline V gene sequence: CDR1 SNHLY, CDR2 FYNNEI. CDR3 length equals 11 residues. With V trimmed by 9 bases and J by 3 bases, 1 base remained unmatched. In DNA, the CDR3 is TGTGCCAGTGACAGGGACTATGGCTACACCTTC. As protein: CASDRDYGYTF.

This clonotype has more than one count but fewer than ten. The germline gene is not matched at one end of the junction; a read error may be the cause. This chain uses TRBV7-2 with TRBJ1-6; D is ambiguous. This CDR3 contains 14 residues. The germline gives CDR1 SGHTA, CDR2 FQGNSA. The chain's CDR3 is CAGSLGPQGPPLHF. CDR3 bases: TGTGCCGGCAGCCTCGGCCCTCAAGGTCCACCCCTCCACTTT.

Many counts were recorded for this clonotype. The rearrangement uses TRBV7-2 and TRBJ2-1, with 11 bases that match TRBD2. CDR1 and CDR2 from the germline V gene are SGHTA and FQGNSA. V shed 5 bases and J 5 bases; nucleotides not matched to a gene: 8. The CDR3 is 16 residues long. The CDR3 protein is CASSVLAGGNNNEQFF. The CDR3 nucleotides read TGTGCCAGCAGCGTTTTAGCGGGAGGGAATAACAATGAGCAGTTCTTC.

The table lists this clonotype with a few counts. This chain uses TRBV3-1 with TRBJ1-1; D may be TRBD1 (5 bases). V lost 5 bases and J lost 0, with 10 bases in between. The CDR3 spans 14 residues. Germline CDR1 reads LGHDT; CDR2 reads YNNKEL (reference sequence). CDR3 coding DNA: TGTGCCAGCAGCATGGGGACGGTGAACACTGAAGCTTTCTTT. Translation: CASSMGTVNTEAFF.

The chain has TRBV7-2 and TRBJ2-5; D is unresolved. The CDR3 extends over 12 amino acids. Germline CDR1 reads SGHTA; CDR2 reads FQGNSA. V was trimmed by 3 bases and J by 5 bases, leaving 7 bases between them. CDR3 amino acids: CASSLAGETQYF. CDR3 nucleotide sequence: TGTGCCAGCAGCTTGGCCGGGGAGACCCAGTACTTC. Drawing the rest from reference TRBV7-2 and TRBJ2-5, the complete variable domain is GAGVSQSPSNKVTEKGKDVELRCDPISGHTALYWYRQSLGQGLEFLIYFQGNSAPDKSGLPSDRFSAERTGGSVSTLTIQRTQQEDSAVYLCASSLAGETQYFGPGTRLLVL.

This chain uses TRBV19 with TRBJ2-7, with D unclear. From germline, CDR1 is LNHDA and CDR2 SQIVND (reference sequence). With 3 bases removed from V and 2 bases from J, the gap between germline ends came to 11 bases. The CDR3 is made up of 14 amino acids. CDR3 bases: TGTGCCAGTAGTATTGGCCTGCGGACCTACGAGCAGTACTTC. Residues: CASSIGLRTYEQYF.

V is TRBV9 and J is TRBJ2-1; D is undetermined. Between the trimmed V and J ends, which lost 7 bases and 6 bases, there was a span of 20 bases. CDR1 is SGDLS and CDR2 is YYNGEE in the germline V gene. This CDR3 has 15 amino acids. The CDR3 sequence: CASSRGLSTPNEQFF. The CDR3 DNA is TGTGCCAGCTCACGTGGCCTATCCACTCCCAATGAGCAGTTCTTC.

This clonotype was recorded at least ten times. The chain carries TRBV29-1 and TRBJ1-5; the match to TRBD1 covers 8 bases. The CDR3 consists of 17 residues. V gave up 4 bases and J gave up 2 bases; unmatched junction bases: 13. Per the germline V gene, CDR1 is SQVTM and CDR2 is ANQGSEA. Written as DNA, the CDR3 is TGCAGCGTTGCAACCCAGACAGGGGTTGGCGGCAATCAGCCCCAGCATTTT. Protein: CSVATQTGVGGNQPQHF.

Remarks on this clonotype: This may be a read error, as it is one base from a much larger clone. The chain couples TRBV5-1 to TRBJ2-7, with D possibly being TRBD2 (6 bases). V was pared by 3 bases and J by 0 bases, with 19 bases between. Germline V gives CDR1 SGHRS, CDR2 YFSETQ. This CDR3 has 17 amino acids. The CDR3 region has the DNA TGCGCCAGCAGCTGGTCCACTAGCCCCGAGAGCTCCTACGAGCAGTACTTC. It specifies CASSWSTSPESSYEQYF.

This clonotype has ten or more counts. The chain is built from TRBV18 and TRBJ1-6, with a weak D call TRBD1 (6 bases). CDR1 is KGHSH, CDR2 LQKENI, per germline. This CDR3 has 15 residues. Deletions cut 1 base from V and 7 bases from J, with 11 bases between. Here the CDR3 reads CASSPLGGSNSPLHF. The CDR3 coding sequence is TGTGCCAGCTCACCACTAGGGGGGAGCAATTCACCCCTCCACTTT.

The chain is built from TRBV7-8 and TRBJ1-1; TRBD1 might be the D (5 bases). The ends were cut back, 5 bases at V and 11 bases at J, with 21 bases in the middle. CDR1 SGHVS and CDR2 FQNEAQ come from the germline V gene. CDR3 size: 14 residues. CDR3 nucleotides: TGTGCCAGCAGCGGCAGCTACGCAGGGAGACATGCTTTCTTT. Amino acids: CASSGSYAGRHAFF.

The V and J genes are TRBV2 and TRBJ2-7, with TRBD2 matching over 7 bases. The trim removed 9 bases at V and 2 bases at J, leaving 10 bases unmatched. The CDR3 length is 14 residues. The germline CDR1 and CDR2 sequences are SNHLY and FYNNEI. CDR3 nucleotide sequence: TGTGCCAGTAAACTTCTAGCGGAGGCCTACGAGCAGTACTTC. This sequence encodes CASKLLAEAYEQYF.

This clonotype has at least ten counts. The J gene is TRBJ2-7, the V gene TRBV14, with D unclear. Germline lookup yields CDR1 SGHDN and CDR2 FVKESK. This CDR3 comprises 12 residues. V dropped 1 base and J dropped 6 bases, with 7 bases sitting between them. Here the CDR3 reads CASSQGISEQYF. The CDR3, as DNA: TGTGCCAGCAGCCAAGGGATTAGCGAGCAGTACTTC.

The V call is TRBV12-3 or TRBV12-4, the J call TRBJ2-1, with 9 bases identical to TRBD1. V dropped 3 bases and J dropped 9; count of bases not matched to a gene: 3. This CDR3 is 13 amino acids long. The chain's CDR3 is CASSFGQGSEQFF. The CDR3 DNA reads as TGTGCCAGCAGTTTCGGACAGGGGAGTGAGCAGTTCTTC.

The chain combines TRBV29-1 with TRBJ1-3; TRBD1 matches at 7 bases. The CDR3 runs to 14 residues. V lost 6 bases, J lost 2 bases, and 7 bases stayed unmatched. Germline V gene data show CDR1 as SQVTM and CDR2 as ANQGSEA. The CDR3 loop is CSVGDRVPGNTIYF. In DNA form, the CDR3 reads TGCAGCGTCGGCGACAGGGTTCCTGGAAACACCATATATTTT.

Worth noting for this clonotype: A junction end diverges from the germline sequence, so it may reflect a read error. Here the CDR3 DNA reads TGTGCCAGCGGACTAGCGCCATTCACAGGTACGCAGTATTTT. Translation gives CASGLAPFTGTQYF. The gene calls are TRBV2 and TRBJ2-3, with 9 bases identical to TRBD2. The CDR3 is 14 amino acids. Germline CDR1 is SNHLY and CDR2 is FYNNEI.

This clonotype has at least ten counts. The rearrangement uses TRBV6-6 and TRBJ2-7, with D perhaps given as TRBD1 or TRBD2 (5 bases each). Trimming stripped 6 bases from V and 0 bases from J, with 18 bases between. The CDR3 contains 16 residues. Germline V gives CDR1 MNHNY, CDR2 SVGAGI (reference sequence). DNA of the CDR3: TGTGCCAGCAGCTTACTTACCGGGGCCTCCTCCTACGAGCAGTACTTC. This encodes CASSLLTGASSYEQYF.